This T cell receptor (beta chain) was identified in a study of T cells in Graves' hyperthyroidism and ophthalmopathy. General study results and limits: Most clonotypes expanded in the thyroid (above 0.001) were also present in blood.

The table lists this clonotype with many counts. Antigen: not known. Regions amplified from RNA transcripts were the TCR beta CDR3 regions. A set of HTBI primers served as the primers for a first-round RT-PCR of the TCR CDR3. MiXCR, applied by TCRdb to the multiplex PCR reads, yields one record per CDR3 protein. The sample has 800,000 or so distinct CDR3 sequences, roughly 37% seen once; the top ten hold about 9%. Diagnoses were made from clinical symptoms, serum measures (thyroxine and TRAb), thyroid ultrasound and orbital computed tomography. V shed 1 base and J 0 bases; nucleotides not matched to a gene: 8. CDR1 is SGHVS and CDR2 is FQNEAQ in the germline V gene. CDR3 length: 17 residues.

The receptor's source is a young man with Graves' hyperthyroidism. V gene TRBV7-8 combines with J gene TRBJ2-5; 7 nucleotides match TRBD1. The sequenced sample consisted of blood. The CDR3 spells CASSLGFGTANQETQYF. CDR3 DNA: TGTGCCAGCAGCTTAGGCTTTGGGACAGCCAACCAAGAGACCCAGTACTTC.